One sample yielded the 25 T cell receptor beta chains listed below, sequenced in a study of T cells in Graves' hyperthyroidism and ophthalmopathy. Amplification of TCR beta CDR3 regions was performed using RNA transcripts as template. An initial round of RT-PCR targeting the TCR CDR3 relied on the HTBI primer set. TCRdb re-analysed the multiplex PCR reads in MiXCR, keeping a single row per CDR3 protein. Among approximately 510,000 distinct CDR3 sequences, 40% to 50% were seen once, and the ten largest hold about two fifths. Sequenced: peripheral blood or thyroid tissue (not recorded which). The receptors were gathered from an adult woman with Graves' disease, either hyperthyroidism or ophthalmopathy (not recorded which).

There are many counts of this clonotype. As DNA, the CDR3 is TGTGCCAGCAGCTTGGGGAGTGAGGCCAACGTCCTGACTTTC. Protein: CASSLGSEANVLTF. V usage is TRBV7-9 and J usage is TRBJ2-6, with D possibly TRBD2 on 5 matching bases. The length of the CDR3 is 14 residues. Looked up from germline, CDR1 is SEHNR and CDR2 is FQNEAQ (reference sequence). V shed 3 bases and J shed 6 bases, with 9 bases lying between them.

This clonotype was recorded at least ten times. The gene calls are TRBV7-6 and TRBJ2-7, with 8 positions matching TRBD1. Germline CDR1 and CDR2: SGHVS and FNYEAQ. V lost 5 bases to trimming and J lost 6 bases; unmatched junction nucleotides: 9. The CDR3 runs to 14 residues. DNA of the CDR3: TGTGCCAGCAGCCTGCAGACAGGGGCAGGCGAGCAGTACTTC. Protein product: CASSLQTGAGEQYF. Based on the CDR3 plus reference TRBV7-6 and TRBJ2-7, the full variable domain is GAGVSQSPRYKVTKRGQDVALRCDPISGHVSLYWYRQALGQGPEFLTYFNYEAQQDKSGLPNDRFSAERPEGSISTLTIQRTEQRDSAMYRCASSLQTGAGEQYFGPGTRLTVT.

This chain links TRBV10-3 with TRBJ1-2; 7 bases map to TRBD1. V was clipped by 10 bases and J by 0 bases; unmatched bases: 11. Germline CDR1 reads ENHRY; CDR2 reads SYGVKD. This CDR3 contains 15 residues. The CDR3, as DNA: TGTGCCACCAGGGGGGGGCTCCCCTCTAACTATGGCTACACCTTC. Amino acid sequence: CATRGGLPSNYGYTF.

To note about this clonotype: It may be a read error: a sequence one base away is much more abundant. The chain carries TRBV4-1 and TRBJ2-5, with D uncertain. Germline CDR1 and CDR2: MGHRA and YSYEKL. This CDR3 contains 14 residues. The CDR3 reads CASSQVLLQETQSF. The CDR3, as DNA: TGCGCCAGCAGCCAAGTACTCCTCCAAGAGACCCAGTCCTTC.

The chain is built from TRBV29-1 and TRBJ2-5; perhaps TRBD2 as D (5 bases). Germline V lookup: CDR1 SQVTM, CDR2 ANQGSEA. The CDR3 has 16 residues. V was pared by 0 bases and J by 2 bases, with 16 bases between. Here the CDR3 reads CSVEDGESRMQETQYF. Written as DNA, the CDR3 is TGCAGCGTTGAAGATGGGGAGAGTAGGATGCAAGAGACCCAGTACTTC.

This clonotype has more than one count but fewer than ten. The chain employs TRBV12-3 or TRBV12-4 and TRBJ1-6; D might be TRBD1 (5 bases). This CDR3 region has 15 residues. The V gene lost 5 bases and the J gene lost 4 bases, with 12 bases spanning the gap. The CDR3 region has the DNA TGTGCCAGCAGTGATCAGGGCTCTTATAATTCACCCCTCCACTTT. Encoded protein: CASSDQGSYNSPLHF.

About this clonotype: A much bigger clone sits one base away, suggesting this may be a read error. V usage is TRBV6-5 and J usage is TRBJ2-7, with D tentatively TRBD1 (5 bases). The V and J ends lost 5 bases and 3 bases respectively, with 11 bases between them. The length of the CDR3 is 13 residues. The germline V gene encodes CDR1 MNHEY and CDR2 SVGAGI. The CDR3 coding sequence is TGTGCCAGCAGTCACGTAACAGGCTACGAGCAGTACTTC. Residues: CASSHVTGYEQYF.

The table lists this clonotype with many counts. The chain uses TRBV10-3 and TRBJ2-6; D gene uncertain. The CDR3 has 12 residues. Germline V CDR1 and CDR2: ENHRY, SYGVKD. The V end lost 1 base, the J end lost 5 bases, and 0 bases lay between the germline ends. As DNA, the CDR3 is TGTGCCATCAGTGAGTGGGCCAACGTCCTGACTTTC. Translating gives CAISEWANVLTF.

This clonotype was seen at least ten times. The gene calls are TRBV14 and TRBJ1-2, with 10 bases lining up with TRBD1. CDR1 and CDR2 (germline): SGHDN, FVKESK. Trimming removed 4 bases from V and 3 bases from J; junction bases left unmatched: 5. CDR3 size: 15 residues. The CDR3: CASSRGTGVHYGYTF. In DNA, the CDR3 is TGTGCCAGCAGCCGAGGGACAGGGGTACACTATGGCTACACCTTC.

J is TRBJ2-7 and V is TRBV6-2 or TRBV6-3; 7 bases align to TRBD1. After removal of 1 base from V and 5 bases from J, the junction contained 8 bases not matched to a gene. Germline V gene data show CDR1 as MNHEY and CDR2 as SVGEGT. This CDR3 is built from 15 residues. The CDR3 DNA is TGTGCCAGCAGTTACTTGGGACAGTCCGGGAACGAGCAGTACTTC. Translating it yields CASSYLGQSGNEQYF.

This rearrangement joins TRBV10-3 to TRBJ2-6; D remains ambiguous. V lost 0 bases and J lost 1, with 7 bases in between. Germline V gene sequence: CDR1 ENHRY, CDR2 SYGVKD. The CDR3 covers 16 residues. The CDR3 nucleotides read TGTGCCATCAGTGAGTCGAATGGTTCTGGGGCCAACGTCCTGACTTTC. It encodes CAISESNGSGANVLTF.

The rearrangement links TRBV29-1 to TRBJ2-7, with TRBD2 matching 16 bases. The CDR3 spans 15 residues. Trimming took 0 bases from V and 6 from J; bases not matched to a gene: 2. CDR1 and CDR2 from the germline V gene are SQVTM and ANQGSEA. CDR3 sequence reads: CSVEEGLAGGFEQYF. The CDR3 DNA is TGCAGCGTTGAAGAGGGACTAGCGGGAGGGTTCGAGCAGTACTTC.

This chain uses TRBV10-2 with TRBJ2-7, with 12 bases matching TRBD1. The germline gives CDR1 WSHSY, CDR2 SAAADI. The CDR3 loop spans 14 amino acids. The junction had 6 bases not matched to a gene; V was cut back by 7 bases and J by 5 bases. The CDR3: CASTPGTGGDEQYF. In DNA form, the CDR3 reads TGCGCCAGCACCCCGGGGACAGGGGGCGACGAGCAGTACTTC.

This chain connects TRBV9 to TRBJ2-2, with a weak D call TRBD2 (6 bases). V dropped 2 bases and J dropped 2 bases, with 7 bases sitting between them. CDR3 length equals 14 residues. Germline loops: CDR1 SGDLS, CDR2 YYNGEE. DNA for the CDR3: TGTGCCAGCAGCGTTACTAGCAACACCGGGGAGCTGTTTTTT. The encoded protein is CASSVTSNTGELFF. Full variable domain (missing parts from reference TRBV9 and TRBJ2-2): DSGVTQTPKHLITATGQRVTLRCSPRSGDLSVYWYQQSLDQGLQFLIQYYNGEERAKGNILERFSAQQFPDLHSELNLSSLELGDSALYFCASSVTSNTGELFFGEGSRLTVL.

In its sample, this clonotype was seen a few times. V and J are TRBV10-3 and TRBJ1-6, with D unclear. V was shortened by 1 base and J by 10 bases, with 11 bases between the two germline ends. Germline-derived CDR1 and CDR2 are ENHRY and SYGVKD. The CDR3 has 14 residues. The CDR3 nucleotides read TGTGCCATCAGTGAGTTACTAGGCGTATCACCCCTCCACTTT. It encodes CAISELLGVSPLHF.

This clonotype was detected a few times. The rearrangement links TRBV20-1 to TRBJ2-5; TRBD1 might be the D (6 bases). Between the trimmed V and J ends, which lost 4 bases and 0 bases, there was a span of 12 bases. The CDR3 length is 14 residues. The germline V gene encodes CDR1 DFQATT and CDR2 SNEGSKA (reference sequence). CDR3 coding DNA: TGCAGTGCTAACCCGACAGGCCACCAAGAGACCCAGTACTTC. Encoded protein: CSANPTGHQETQYF.

The genes are TRBV7-2 and TRBJ2-6, with 7 bases lining up with TRBD2. Germline CDR1 SGHTA, CDR2 FQGNSA. V lost 1 base to trimming and J lost 4 bases; unmatched junction nucleotides: 7. CDR3 length: 17 amino acids. CDR3: CASSLGLAYAGANVLTF. The CDR3 coding sequence is TGTGCCAGCAGCTTAGGACTAGCATACGCCGGGGCCAACGTCCTGACTTTC.

This clonotype came up a few times. This chain joins TRBV10-3 and TRBJ2-7; D ambiguous. Germline loops: CDR1 ENHRY, CDR2 SYGVKD. The CDR3 consists of 12 residues. V lost 5 bases and J 0 bases, leaving 5 bases between the germline ends. In DNA form, the CDR3 reads TGTGCCATCAGTTCAAGCTCCTACGAGCAGTACTTC. Translating gives CAISSSSYEQYF.

At least ten counts were recorded for this clonotype. The chain combines TRBV29-1 with TRBJ2-3; D remains unclear. V was cut by 7 bases and J by 1 base, with 12 bases left in between. The germline V gene encodes CDR1 SQVTM and CDR2 ANQGSEA. The CDR3 totals 13 residues. The CDR3 loop reads CSAESGGTDTQYF. CDR3 in DNA: TGCAGCGCCGAGAGTGGGGGCACAGATACGCAGTATTTT.

The rearrangement links TRBV4-3 to TRBJ2-7, with 7 bases fitting TRBD1. CDR3 size: 16 residues. V shed 3 bases and J 0 bases; nucleotides not matched to a gene: 8. Germline CDR1 is LGHNA and CDR2 is YSLEER. The CDR3 here is CASSQVDGQASYEQYF. CDR3 bases: TGCGCCAGCAGCCAGGTTGATGGACAGGCCTCCTACGAGCAGTACTTC.

The chain combines TRBV20-1 with TRBJ2-2, with D uncertain. The CDR3 runs 12 residues. The germline V gene has CDR1 DFQATT and CDR2 SNEGSKA (reference sequence). Trimming removed 0 bases from V and 3 bases from J, with 2 bases in between. CDR3 coding DNA: TGCAGTGCTAGAGATCACACCGGGGAGCTGTTTTTT. Its protein product is CSARDHTGELFF.

A word on this clonotype: The junction departs from germline at one end; a sequencing error may be responsible. The V and J genes are TRBV7-3 and TRBJ1-3, with D uncertain. The CDR3 is 17 residues long. In germline, CDR1 is SGHTA, CDR2 FQGTGA. The CDR3 bases are TGTGCCAACAGCTTTTGGGGAGGGCTTGCTCCTGGAAACACCATATATTTT. The encoded protein is CANSFWGGLAPGNTIYF.

The CDR3, as DNA: TGTGCCAGCAAGGCCGGCGGCGCCTCTGGAAACACCATATATTTT. Translation gives CASKAGGASGNTIYF. V is TRBV2 and J is TRBJ1-3; D is ambiguous. The germline V and J ends were trimmed by 7 bases and 0 bases, with 13 bases remaining between them. The CDR3 extends over 15 amino acids. Per the germline V gene, CDR1 is SNHLY and CDR2 is FYNNEI.

This clonotype was counted a few times. The chain links TRBV5-1 to TRBJ1-6; 7 bases map to TRBD1. The CDR3 covers 17 residues. Unmatched junction bases numbered 15, after V lost 4 bases and J lost 8 bases. Germline CDR1 is SGHRS and CDR2 is YFSETQ. CDR3 in amino acids: CASSDRPGGQGDSPLHF. CDR3 bases: TGCGCCAGCAGCGACCGACCAGGGGGGCAAGGAGATTCACCCCTCCACTTT.

This clonotype was observed many times. This rearrangement joins TRBV20-1 to TRBJ2-7, with 10 bases aligning to TRBD2. The germline V gene encodes CDR1 DFQATT and CDR2 SNEGSKA (reference sequence). The length of the CDR3 is 14 residues. Unmatched junction bases numbered 7, after V lost 3 bases and J lost 5 bases. CDR3 DNA: TGCAGTGCTAGTAGGGGACTAGCGTTCCACGAGCAGTACTTC. Translation gives CSASRGLAFHEQYF.